This T cell receptor (beta chain) was captured by sequencing in a study of T cells in Graves' hyperthyroidism and ophthalmopathy. There are many counts of this clonotype. Antigen specificity is unknown. Study findings and constraints: A 13 V-J signature model discriminated ophthalmopathy versus stable hyperthyroidism.

Patients with ophthalmopathy all had a Clinical Activity Score of at least 3, a NOSPECS grade of at least 4 and duration under 3 months. The diagnoses drew upon clinical symptoms, serum thyroxine and TRAb, thyroid ultrasound and orbital computed tomography. From approximately 9.5 ml of fresh peripheral blood, PBMCs were isolated. The CDR3 regions of TCR beta were amplified from RNA transcripts. The TCR CDR3 was amplified in a first-round RT-PCR using the HTBI primer set. TCRdb recomputed calls from the multiplex PCR reads with MiXCR, one row per CDR3 protein. The sample consists of 350,000 or so distinct CDR3 sequences, less than 20% of them appearing once. The source is a woman in her thirties or forties with Graves' ophthalmopathy. Sequencing used blood.

For the CDR3, the DNA is TGCAGCGTAGCCGCCGGGACGAACACCGGGGAGCTGTTTTTT. The encoded protein is CSVAAGTNTGELFF. The rearrangement uses TRBV29-1 and TRBJ2-2, with D maybe TRBD2 (5 bases). The CDR3 length is 14 residues. CDR1 is SQVTM and CDR2 is ANQGSEA in the germline V gene. Trimming stripped 6 bases from V and 0 bases from J, with 11 bases between.